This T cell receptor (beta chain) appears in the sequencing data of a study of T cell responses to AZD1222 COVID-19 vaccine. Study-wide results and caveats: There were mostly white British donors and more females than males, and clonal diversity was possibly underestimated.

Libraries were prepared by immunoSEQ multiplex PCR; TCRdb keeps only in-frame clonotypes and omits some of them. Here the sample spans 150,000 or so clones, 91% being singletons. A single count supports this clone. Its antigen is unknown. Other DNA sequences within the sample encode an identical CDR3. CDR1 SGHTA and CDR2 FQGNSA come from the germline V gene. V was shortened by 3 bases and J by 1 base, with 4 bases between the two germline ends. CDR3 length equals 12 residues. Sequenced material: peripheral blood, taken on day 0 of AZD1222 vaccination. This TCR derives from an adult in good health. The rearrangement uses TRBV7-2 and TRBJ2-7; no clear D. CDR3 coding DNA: TGTGCCAGCAGCTTGGGATCCTACGAGCAGTACTTC. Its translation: CASSLGSYEQYF.